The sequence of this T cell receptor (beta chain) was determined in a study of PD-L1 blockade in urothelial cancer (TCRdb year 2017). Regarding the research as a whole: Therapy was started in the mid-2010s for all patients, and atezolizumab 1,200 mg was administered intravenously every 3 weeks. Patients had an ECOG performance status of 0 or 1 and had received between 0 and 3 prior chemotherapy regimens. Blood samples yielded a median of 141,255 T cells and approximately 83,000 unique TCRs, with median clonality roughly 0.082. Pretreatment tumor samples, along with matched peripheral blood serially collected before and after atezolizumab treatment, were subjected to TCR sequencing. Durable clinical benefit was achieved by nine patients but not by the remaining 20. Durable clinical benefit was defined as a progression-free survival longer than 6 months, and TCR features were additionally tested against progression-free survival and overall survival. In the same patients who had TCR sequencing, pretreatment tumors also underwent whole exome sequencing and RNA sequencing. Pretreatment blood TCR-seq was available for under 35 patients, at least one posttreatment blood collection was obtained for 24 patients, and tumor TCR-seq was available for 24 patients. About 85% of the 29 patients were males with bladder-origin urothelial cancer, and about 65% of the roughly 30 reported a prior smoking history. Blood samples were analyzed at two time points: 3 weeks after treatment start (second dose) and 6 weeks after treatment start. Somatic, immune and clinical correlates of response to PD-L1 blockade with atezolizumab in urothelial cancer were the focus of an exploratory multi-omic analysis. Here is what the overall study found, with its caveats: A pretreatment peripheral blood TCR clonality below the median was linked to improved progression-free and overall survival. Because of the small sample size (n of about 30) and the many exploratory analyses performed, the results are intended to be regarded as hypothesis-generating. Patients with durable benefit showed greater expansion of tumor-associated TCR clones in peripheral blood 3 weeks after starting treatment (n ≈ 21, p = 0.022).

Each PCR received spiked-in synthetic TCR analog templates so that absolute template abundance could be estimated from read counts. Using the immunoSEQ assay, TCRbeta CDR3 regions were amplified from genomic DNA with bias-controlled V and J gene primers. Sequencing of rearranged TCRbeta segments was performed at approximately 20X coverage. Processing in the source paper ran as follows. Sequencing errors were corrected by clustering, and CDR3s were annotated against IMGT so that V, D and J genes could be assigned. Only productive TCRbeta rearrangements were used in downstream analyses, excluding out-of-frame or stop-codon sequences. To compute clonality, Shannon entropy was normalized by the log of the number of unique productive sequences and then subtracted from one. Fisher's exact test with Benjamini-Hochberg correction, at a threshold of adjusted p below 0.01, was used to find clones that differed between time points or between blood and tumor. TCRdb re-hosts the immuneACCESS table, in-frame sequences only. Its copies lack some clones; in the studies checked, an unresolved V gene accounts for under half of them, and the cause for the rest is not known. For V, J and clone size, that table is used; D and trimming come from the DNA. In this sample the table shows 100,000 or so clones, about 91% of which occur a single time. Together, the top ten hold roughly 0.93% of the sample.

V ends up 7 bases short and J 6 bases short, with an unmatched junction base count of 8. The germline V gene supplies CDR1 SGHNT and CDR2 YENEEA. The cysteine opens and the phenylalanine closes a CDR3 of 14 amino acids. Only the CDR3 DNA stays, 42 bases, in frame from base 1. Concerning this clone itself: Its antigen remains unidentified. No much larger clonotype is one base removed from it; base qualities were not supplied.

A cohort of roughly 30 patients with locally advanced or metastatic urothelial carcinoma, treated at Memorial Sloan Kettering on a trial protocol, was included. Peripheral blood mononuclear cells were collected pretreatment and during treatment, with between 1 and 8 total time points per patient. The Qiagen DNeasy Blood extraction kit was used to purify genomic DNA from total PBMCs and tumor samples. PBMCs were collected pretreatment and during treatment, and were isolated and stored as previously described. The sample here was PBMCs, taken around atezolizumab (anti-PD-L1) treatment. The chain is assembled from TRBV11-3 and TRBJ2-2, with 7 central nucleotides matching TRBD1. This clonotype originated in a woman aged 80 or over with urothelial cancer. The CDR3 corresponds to CASKPSGGSGELFF. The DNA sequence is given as TGTGCCAGCAAGCCATCAGGGGGTTCCGGGGAGCTGTTTTTT.